The 24 T cell receptor beta chains below all came from one sample that was sequenced in a study of T cells in Graves' hyperthyroidism and ophthalmopathy. Authors of the study amplified TCR beta CDR3 regions from RNA transcripts. RT-PCR in the first round (using the HTBI primer set) targeted the TCR CDR3. TCRdb itself ran the multiplex PCR reads through MiXCR, one entry per CDR3 protein. The sample comprises some 570,000 distinct CDR3 sequences, more than 13% of which are singletons, and 7.1% rests with the top ten. The sample was blood. The receptors were sampled from a woman aged 18 to 35 with Graves' ophthalmopathy.

This clonotype appeared a few times. The chain recombines TRBV5-1 with TRBJ2-6; the match to TRBD2 covers 8 bases. Germline V gene sequence: CDR1 SGHRS, CDR2 YFSETQ. The junction had 6 bases not matched to a gene; V was cut back by 1 base and J by 0 bases. The length of the CDR3 is 18 residues. The CDR3 protein is CASSLLSLAGSGANVLTF. In DNA form, the CDR3 reads TGCGCCAGCAGCTTGCTCTCTCTAGCGGGCTCTGGGGCCAACGTCCTGACTTTC.

This clonotype occurred many times. The chain joins TRBV3-1 to TRBJ2-3; D remains unclear. Germline loops: CDR1 LGHDT, CDR2 YNNKEL (reference sequence). Trimming removed 1 base from V and 0 bases from J, with 2 bases in between. The CDR3 has 13 residues. CDR3: CASSQASTDTQYF. The CDR3 DNA is TGTGCCAGCAGCCAAGCTAGCACAGATACGCAGTATTTT.

This clonotype was detected many times. The rearrangement links TRBV29-1 to TRBJ1-1; maybe TRBD1 (5 bases). The CDR3 sequence is 14 residues long. V lost 2 bases, J lost 6 bases, and 16 bases lay in between. CDR1 is SQVTM and CDR2 is ANQGSEA in the germline V gene. DNA for the CDR3: TGCAGCGTTGAACCCCTCCGGGACGCCGCTGAAGCTTTCTTT. Translation gives CSVEPLRDAAEAFF.

There are a few counts of this clonotype. The chain recombines TRBV4-3 with TRBJ2-2, with 9 bases lining up with TRBD1. V shed 3 bases and J 5 bases; nucleotides not matched to a gene: 1. Per the germline V gene, CDR1 is LGHNA and CDR2 is YSLEER. CDR3 length equals 14 residues. Here the CDR3 DNA reads TGCGCCAGCAGCCAGGGGACAGGGACCGGGGAGCTGTTTTTT. Its translation: CASSQGTGTGELFF.

The genes are TRBV11-2 and TRBJ2-2; 8 bases fit TRBD2. Trimming at V came to 1 base and at J to 4 bases, leaving 2 bases not matched to a gene. The CDR3 has 15 amino acids. Germline CDR1 reads SGHAT; CDR2 reads FQNNGV. CDR3 DNA: TGTGCCAGCAGCTTAGCGGGAGGGCCCACCGGGGAGCTGTTTTTT. Translated, it gives CASSLAGGPTGELFF.

In the case of this clonotype: This may come from a read error, since a much larger clone is one base off. This rearrangement joins TRBV27 to TRBJ1-5; tentatively, D is TRBD1 (6 bases). This CDR3 is 18 amino acids long. Germline assignment: CDR1 MNHEY and CDR2 SMNVEV (reference sequence). Trimming cost V 5 bases and J 4 bases, with 24 bases left between them. The CDR3 sequence: CASSDYPGQQTGNQPQHF. CDR3 coding DNA: TGTGCCAGCAGTGATTACCCCGGACAGCAGACGGGAAATCAGCCCCAGCATTTT.

This clonotype showed up many times. The gene calls are TRBV9 and TRBJ1-1, with 7 positions matching TRBD1. CDR3 length: 14 residues. Trimming removed 4 bases from V and 1 base from J; junction bases left unmatched: 4. Germline assignment: CDR1 SGDLS and CDR2 YYNGEE. The CDR3 here is CASSIGTANTEAFF. DNA of the CDR3: TGTGCCAGCAGCATCGGGACAGCGAACACTGAAGCTTTCTTT.

There are many counts of this clonotype. J is TRBJ2-7 and V is TRBV2, with 8 bases identical to TRBD1. The J segment lost 5 bases and the V segment lost 5 bases, leaving 5 bases of the junction unmatched. The germline V gene has CDR1 SNHLY and CDR2 FYNNEI. The CDR3 has 13 amino acids. CDR3 in amino acids: CASSRQGKNEQYF. The CDR3 DNA is TGTGCCAGCAGTCGACAGGGGAAAAACGAGCAGTACTTC. The variable domain in full, completed from reference TRBV2 and TRBJ2-7, reads EPEVTQTPSHQVTQMGQEVILRCVPISNHLYFYWYRQILGQKVEFLVSFYNNEISEKSEIFDDQFSVERPDGSNFTLKIRSTKLEDSAMYFCASSRQGKNEQYFGPGTRLTVT.

This chain uses TRBV28 with TRBJ2-7; TRBD1 matches 9 bases. In germline, CDR1 is MDHEN, CDR2 SYDVKM. The CDR3 is 12 residues long. Trimming removed 7 bases from V and 6 bases from J; junction bases left unmatched: 4. The CDR3: CASTQGASEQYF. DNA of the CDR3: TGTGCCAGCACACAGGGGGCCTCCGAGCAGTACTTC.

This clonotype has more than one count but fewer than ten. The chain links TRBV7-8 to TRBJ2-7; D gene unclear. Germline V gives CDR1 SGHVS, CDR2 FQNEAQ. CDR3 length equals 15 residues. The V gene lost 5 bases and the J gene lost 0 bases, with 14 bases spanning the gap. The CDR3 is CASSPYFAISYEQYF. The CDR3 DNA reads as TGTGCCAGCAGCCCCTACTTCGCCATCTCCTACGAGCAGTACTTC.

The rearrangement links TRBV2 to TRBJ2-3; 14 bases are shared with TRBD2. CDR3 length: 18 amino acids. V was pared by 8 bases and J by 8 bases, with 18 bases of the junction left unmatched. The V gene's germline CDR1 is SNHLY and CDR2 FYNNEI. The DNA for the CDR3 is TGTGCCAGCTTCCTGGGGACTAGCGGGAGTTGGGGAGAGGGTACGCAGTATTTT. As protein: CASFLGTSGSWGEGTQYF.

This clonotype was found many times. The chain has TRBV27 and TRBJ2-1; D perhaps matches TRBD1 (6 bases). V lost 7 bases and J lost 3, with 13 bases in between. This CDR3 is 14 amino acids long. CDR1 and CDR2 (germline): MNHEY, SMNVEV (reference sequence). This chain's CDR3 is CASMRGTNYNEQFF. The CDR3 DNA follows: TGTGCCAGCATGAGGGGGACAAACTACAATGAGCAGTTCTTC.

This clonotype was found many times. The gene calls are TRBV10-1 and TRBJ2-5; a possible D gene is TRBD2 (6 bases). Between the trimmed V and J ends, which lost 1 base and 9 bases, there was a span of 27 bases. CDR1 and CDR2 from the germline V gene are WNHNN and SYGVQD (reference sequence). The CDR3 totals 18 residues. Written as DNA, the CDR3 is TGCGCCAGCAGTGAGTTTTACGGGAGTGAAAGGCTAGCGAGGCCCCAGTACTTC. Amino acid sequence: CASSEFYGSERLARPQYF.

This chain links TRBV29-1 with TRBJ2-7, with 11 nucleotides matching TRBD1. Germline loops: CDR1 SQVTM, CDR2 ANQGSEA. The CDR3 extends over 12 amino acids. J gave up 7 bases and V 6 bases, and 5 bases lay outside the gene matches. The CDR3 bases are TGCAGCGTGAGGACAGGGGGCTTTGAGCAGTACTTC. It is translated as CSVRTGGFEQYF.

V and J are TRBV4-1 and TRBJ2-1; 11 bases fit TRBD2. The CDR3 contains 17 residues. J gave up 0 bases and V 4 bases, and 5 bases lay outside the gene matches. Germline CDR1 reads MGHRA; CDR2 reads YSYEKL. In DNA, the CDR3 is TGCGCCAGCAGCCCCGACCTAGCGGGAGGCTCCTACAATGAGCAGTTCTTC. Translating it yields CASSPDLAGGSYNEQFF.

J is TRBJ1-5 and V is TRBV19, with 10 positions matching TRBD1. This CDR3 comprises 14 residues. CDR1 is LNHDA and CDR2 is SQIVND in the germline V gene (reference sequence). The V and J ends lost 5 bases and 7 bases, in that order; junction bases with no gene match: 5. CDR3 protein: CASSAGTGDQPQHF. The CDR3 DNA follows: TGTGCCAGTAGTGCGGGGACAGGGGACCAGCCCCAGCATTTT. The full variable domain, rest sourced from reference TRBV19 and TRBJ1-5, is DGGITQSPKYLFRKEGQNVTLSCEQNLNHDAMYWYRQDPGQGLRLIYYSQIVNDFQKGDIAEGYSVSREKKESFPLTVTSAQKNPTAFYLCASSAGTGDQPQHFGDGTRLSIL.

This clonotype was seen a handful of times. The J gene is TRBJ2-2, the V gene TRBV14, with D unresolved. Germline V gene data show CDR1 as SGHDN and CDR2 as FVKESK. The CDR3 consists of 17 residues. V lost 3 bases to trimming and J lost 4 bases, with 18 bases between them. The CDR3 sequence is CASSHRLGVGFTGELFF. The CDR3 DNA follows: TGTGCCAGCAGCCACAGACTTGGGGTTGGTTTCACCGGGGAGCTGTTTTTT.

This clonotype was picked up a small number of times. The V and J genes are TRBV9 and TRBJ2-1; D not resolved. Trimming stripped 0 bases from V and 0 bases from J, with 13 bases between. Germline-derived CDR1 and CDR2 are SGDLS and YYNGEE. CDR3 size: 17 residues. CDR3 bases: TGTGCCAGCAGCGTAGTCGGGTCAGTAAGCTCCTACAATGAGCAGTTCTTC. Protein sequence: CASSVVGSVSSYNEQFF. Looking up the rest from reference TRBV9 and TRBJ2-1 gives the full variable domain: DSGVTQTPKHLITATGQRVTLRCSPRSGDLSVYWYQQSLDQGLQFLIQYYNGEERAKGNILERFSAQQFPDLHSELNLSSLELGDSALYFCASSVVGSVSSYNEQFFGPGTRLTVL.

The V and J genes are TRBV7-2 and TRBJ1-5; D perhaps matches TRBD1 (6 bases). The CDR3 loop spans 16 amino acids. V was shortened by 5 bases and J by 10 bases, with 24 bases between the two germline ends. Germline values: CDR1 SGHTA, CDR2 FQGNSA. CDR3 residues: CASSLELGDTYGPQHF. DNA for the CDR3: TGTGCCAGCAGCCTTGAGCTCGGGGACACTTATGGACCCCAGCATTTT.

This clonotype was counted many times. The V and J genes are TRBV4-3 and TRBJ2-3; weak D call: TRBD2 (5 bases). The germline V and J ends were trimmed by 6 bases and 2 bases, with 15 bases remaining between them. Germline CDR1 is LGHNA and CDR2 is YSLEER. The CDR3 contains 15 residues. CDR3 bases: TGCGCCAGCAGTAGGGCGAGAGGGAACACAGATACGCAGTATTTT. It specifies CASSRARGNTDTQYF.

This clonotype was detected a few times. The genes are TRBV6-4 and TRBJ2-2; D is ambiguous. V was pared by 4 bases and J by 3 bases, with 6 bases between. The CDR3 length is 13 residues. Germline values: CDR1 MRHNA, CDR2 SNTAGT. CDR3 residues: CASSGEYTGELFF. Here the CDR3 DNA reads TGTGCCAGCAGTGGCGAATACACCGGGGAGCTGTTTTTT.

This clonotype was recorded many times. The chain is built from TRBV30 and TRBJ2-1, with a possible D match to TRBD2 (5 bases). Germline values: CDR1 GTSNPN, CDR2 SVGIG (reference sequence). The CDR3 loop spans 11 amino acids. In DNA, the CDR3 is TGTGTCGGGGATAGCAACGATGAGCAGTTCTTC. This sequence encodes CVGDSNDEQFF.

About this clonotype: One base away lies a much larger clone, so this may be a sequencing read error. The chain employs TRBV6-4 and TRBJ2-3, with unresolved D. Germline loops: CDR1 MRHNA, CDR2 SNTAGT. Trimming cost V 3 bases and J 7 bases, with 5 bases left between them. The CDR3 loop spans 11 amino acids. The CDR3 sequence is CASSEGNTQYF. The CDR3 DNA follows: TGTGCCAGCAGTGAGGGGAATACGCAGTATTTT.

In this sample, this clonotype turned up many times. The V call is TRBV10-2, the J call TRBJ2-3, with TRBD2 matching 9 bases. V dropped 5 bases and J dropped 0; count of bases not matched to a gene: 6. CDR1 WSHSY and CDR2 SAAADI come from the germline V gene. The CDR3 loop spans 16 amino acids. CDR3 sequence (DNA): TGCGCCAGCAGTAAGACTAGCGGCTCTAGCACAGATACGCAGTATTTT. Translating it yields CASSKTSGSSTDTQYF.